These 32 T cell receptor beta chains originate from one sample sequenced in a study of cytomegalovirus exposure and HLA in healthy donors. The study ran its PCR with 60 Vbeta and 13 Jbeta primers. Clones were read by immunoSEQ multiplex PCR, and TCRdb kept only the in-frame ones, dropping some. The sample spans about 130,000 clones; the ten largest clones claim over 1.5%. Material for sequencing was PBMCs. These receptors were obtained from a woman aged 40-49 years in good health and CMV-seropositive.

The rearrangement links TRBV21-1 to TRBJ1-1; TRBD1, the D gene given by the table, was not confirmed from the DNA. TRBV21-1 is recorded as a pseudogene. This CDR3 is built from 15 residues. The CDR3 region is CASSKAYRGDTEAFF. CDR3 nucleotide sequence: TGTGCCAGCAGCAAAGCCTACAGGGGTGACACTGAAGCTTTCTTT.

The chain joins TRBV5-4 to TRBJ2-3, with D possibly TRBD2 on 5 matching bases. Germline lookup yields CDR1 SGHNT and CDR2 YYREEE (reference sequence). V gave up 0 bases and J gave up 5 bases, with 16 bases separating them. The CDR3 is 16 amino acids. Here the CDR3 DNA reads TGTGCCAGCAGCTTGGCCGCGGAGGCTATTCAAGATACGCAGTATTTT. Its protein is CASSLAAEAIQDTQYF.

The chain is built from TRBV5-6 and TRBJ1-1, with 10 bases identical to TRBD1. The CDR3 totals 16 residues. The germline CDR1 and CDR2 sequences are SGHDT and YYEEEE. J was trimmed by 1 base and V by 2 bases; bases with no gene match: 5. Written as DNA, the CDR3 is TGTGCCAGCAGCTTTGGGACAGGGGTTGGGAACACTGAAGCTTTCTTT. Amino acids: CASSFGTGVGNTEAFF.

V and J are TRBV7-2 and TRBJ2-7; 9 bases agree with TRBD2. Germline trimming cut 3 bases from V and 3 bases from J; bases unmatched to any gene: 9. The CDR3 totals 16 residues. Germline-derived CDR1 and CDR2 are SGHTA and FQGNSA. CDR3 DNA sequence: TGTGCCAGCAGCTTCCTCGGACTAGCGCGACTCTACGAGCAGTACTTC. This gives the protein CASSFLGLARLYEQYF.

The genes are TRBV6-5 and TRBJ1-1; the D gene is possibly TRBD1 (5 bases). Between the trimmed V and J ends, which lost 0 bases and 1 base, there was a span of 9 bases. Per the germline V gene, CDR1 is MNHEY and CDR2 is SVGAGI. The length of the CDR3 is 15 residues. The CDR3 region has the DNA TGTGCCAGCAGTTACTCGGTGGGGGGGAACACTGAAGCTTTCTTT. Protein: CASSYSVGGNTEAFF.

V is TRBV6-6 and J is TRBJ2-7, with D perhaps TRBD2 (6 bases). CDR3 size: 13 residues. Germline V CDR1 and CDR2: MNHNY, SVGAGI (reference sequence). Trimming cost V 10 bases and J 6 bases, with 19 bases left between them. For the CDR3, the DNA is TGTGCCACCACGACTAGTTTATCTCGCGAGCAGTACTTC. Protein: CATTTSLSREQYF.

The genes are TRBV25-1 and TRBJ2-3; 11 bases line up with TRBD2. CDR3 size: 16 residues. After removal of 6 bases from V and 5 bases from J, the junction contained 10 bases not matched to a gene. CDR1 is MGHDK and CDR2 is SYGVNS in the germline V gene. Written as DNA, the CDR3 is TGTGCCAGCAGGGACTCACTAGCGGGAGTTCGAGATACGCAGTATTTT. Residues: CASRDSLAGVRDTQYF. Complete variable domain (other parts from reference TRBV25-1 and TRBJ2-3): EADIYQTPRYLVIGTGKKITLECSQTMGHDKMYWYQQDPGMELHLIHYSYGVNSTEKGDLSSESTVSRIRTEHFPLTLESARPSHTSQYLCASRDSLAGVRDTQYFGPGTRLTVL.

This rearrangement joins TRBV5-4 to TRBJ2-1; D perhaps matches TRBD2 (6 bases). This CDR3 has 15 amino acids. The ends were cut back, 2 bases at V and 7 bases at J, with 16 bases in the middle. Looked up from germline, CDR1 is SGHNT and CDR2 is YYREEE (reference sequence). Here the CDR3 DNA reads TGTGCCAGCAGCTTTTCTAGCGATGGCCATAATGAGCAGTTCTTC. This codes for CASSFSSDGHNEQFF.

The chain has TRBV19 and TRBJ1-2; D gene ambiguous. The CDR3 has 12 amino acids. The V end was cut by 7 bases, the J end by 2 bases, with 8 bases between. Germline CDR1 and CDR2: LNHDA and SQIVND (reference sequence). The CDR3 nucleotides read TGTGCCAGTATGGGCAGAAACTATGGCTACACCTTC. Protein product: CASMGRNYGYTF.

The chain couples TRBV18 to TRBJ2-1; TRBD1 aligns across 8 bases. This CDR3 contains 13 residues. CDR1 is KGHSH, CDR2 LQKENI, per germline. The trim removed 4 bases at V and 9 bases at J, leaving 5 bases unmatched. The CDR3 sequence is CASSLGTGGEQFF. The CDR3 DNA follows: TGTGCCAGCTCACTGGGAACAGGGGGTGAGCAGTTCTTC.

This sequence joins TRBV19 and TRBJ1-1; D ambiguous. The CDR3 has 16 amino acids. V lost 4 bases to trimming and J lost 1 base, with 16 bases between them. Per germline, CDR1 LNHDA and CDR2 SQIVND (reference sequence). For the CDR3, the DNA is TGTGCCAGTAGTAGAGACCCGACAAGAAGGAACACTGAAGCTTTCTTT. This gives the protein CASSRDPTRRNTEAFF.

The chain employs TRBV29-1 and TRBJ1-5; 8 bases are shared with TRBD1. CDR3 length equals 15 residues. With V trimmed by 7 bases and J by 1 base, 9 bases remained unmatched. Germline V lookup: CDR1 SQVTM, CDR2 ANQGSEA. The CDR3 is CSAGDRGRSNQPQHF. The CDR3 nucleotides are TGCAGCGCGGGAGACAGGGGAAGAAGCAATCAGCCCCAGCATTTT.

The J gene is TRBJ1-1, the V gene TRBV28; no firm D call. CDR1 is MDHEN, CDR2 SYDVKM, per germline. This CDR3 has 13 amino acids. V shed 7 bases and J shed 5 bases, with 14 bases lying between them. Written as DNA, the CDR3 is TGTGCCAGCACCCTGGGCACGAGTACTGAAGCTTTCTTT. This encodes CASTLGTSTEAFF.

V gene TRBV28 combines with J gene TRBJ1-5; D is unresolved. The germline V and J ends were trimmed by 8 bases and 7 bases, with 15 bases remaining between them. Germline CDR1 is MDHEN and CDR2 is SYDVKM. The CDR3 spans 13 residues. The CDR3 sequence: CASARVGGQPQHF. The CDR3, as DNA: TGTGCCAGCGCCCGGGTCGGTGGACAGCCCCAGCATTTT.

The genes are TRBV2 and TRBJ2-1; 14 nucleotides match TRBD2. The V gene end was trimmed by 7 bases and the J gene end by 7 bases; junction bases not matched to a gene: 6. The CDR3 consists of 15 residues. Per the germline V gene, CDR1 is SNHLY and CDR2 is FYNNEI. For the CDR3, the DNA is TGTGCCAGCAAACTGTGGACTAGCGGGGGGAATGAGCAGTTCTTC. Translation: CASKLWTSGGNEQFF.

V usage is TRBV11-2 and J usage is TRBJ2-2; D is uncertain. The CDR3 has 14 amino acids. Trimming shortened V by 1 base and J by 2 bases, and 5 bases separated the two germline ends. CDR1 and CDR2 from the germline V gene are SGHAT and FQNNGV. Here the CDR3 DNA reads TGTGCCAGCAGCTTAGCTTTTAACACCGGGGAGCTGTTTTTT. Amino acids: CASSLAFNTGELFF.

The chain links TRBV11-3 to TRBJ2-7, with D maybe TRBD1 (5 bases). Germline values: CDR1 SGHNT, CDR2 YENEEA. Trimming removed 5 bases from V and 2 bases from J, with 13 bases in between. The CDR3 has 14 amino acids. The CDR3 DNA is TGTGCCAGCAGCCCTCGCGGACACCCCTACGAGCAGTACTTC. It encodes CASSPRGHPYEQYF.

This rearrangement joins TRBV6-6 to TRBJ2-2; no reliable D call. V was pared by 8 bases and J by 2 bases, with 9 bases between. CDR3 length: 13 amino acids. Germline assignment: CDR1 MNHNY and CDR2 SVGAGI (reference sequence). CDR3 DNA: TGTGCCAGCGGTTGGAGTAACACCGGGGAGCTGTTTTTT. It encodes CASGWSNTGELFF.

The gene calls are TRBV9 and TRBJ1-2; D ambiguous. V was shortened by 0 bases and J by 0 bases, with 9 bases between the two germline ends. The CDR3 consists of 15 residues. Germline V lookup: CDR1 SGDLS, CDR2 YYNGEE. CDR3 sequence reads: CASSVEPRTNYGYTF. The CDR3 DNA follows: TGTGCCAGCAGCGTAGAGCCCAGGACTAACTATGGCTACACCTTC.

The chain has TRBV10-2 and TRBJ2-2, with D perhaps matching TRBD1 (5 bases). The CDR3 is 14 residues long. Per the germline V gene, CDR1 is WSHSY and CDR2 is SAAADI. V lost 2 bases, J lost 4 bases, and 8 bases lay in between. CDR3 loop: CASSEATATGELFF. DNA for the CDR3: TGCGCCAGCAGTGAGGCGACAGCCACCGGGGAGCTGTTTTTT.

The chain recombines TRBV2 with TRBJ2-7; 11 bases fit TRBD1. Germline V gene lookup returns CDR1 SNHLY and CDR2 FYNNEI. The V gene end was trimmed by 4 bases and the J gene end by 6 bases; junction bases not matched to a gene: 5. The CDR3 is 14 amino acids. The DNA of the CDR3 is TGTGCCAGCAGTGGACCGGGACAGGGGGGCGAGCAGTACTTC. Translated: CASSGPGQGGEQYF. The full variable domain, in which reference TRBV2 and TRBJ2-7 provide the parts outside the CDR3, is EPEVTQTPSHQVTQMGQEVILRCVPISNHLYFYWYRQILGQKVEFLVSFYNNEISEKSEIFDDQFSVERPDGSNFTLKIRSTKLEDSAMYFCASSGPGQGGEQYFGPGTRLTVT.

The chain has TRBV29-1 and TRBJ2-7; 7 bases match TRBD2. The CDR3 loop spans 13 amino acids. With 2 bases clipped from V and 9 bases from J, the junction kept 10 bases outside the gene matches. Germline V lookup: CDR1 SQVTM, CDR2 ANQGSEA. In DNA form, the CDR3 reads TGCAGCGTTGAACTGGACGGGAGGTTCTGGCAGTACTTC. Translation gives CSVELDGRFWQYF.

This sequence joins TRBV5-1 and TRBJ2-7, with 8 bases lining up with TRBD1. The junction had 4 bases not matched to a gene; V was cut back by 4 bases and J by 1 base. CDR1 is SGHRS and CDR2 is YFSETQ in the germline V gene. The CDR3 consists of 14 residues. DNA of the CDR3: TGCGCCAGCAGCACCGGGACAGGATCCTACGAGCAGTACTTC. Its translation is CASSTGTGSYEQYF. Drawing the rest from reference TRBV5-1 and TRBJ2-7, the complete variable domain is KAGVTQTPRYLIKTRGQQVTLSCSPISGHRSVSWYQQTPGQGLQFLFEYFSETQRNKGNFPGRFSGRQFSNSRSEMNVSTLELGDSALYLCASSTGTGSYEQYFGPGTRLTVT.

The gene calls are TRBV18 and TRBJ2-2; TRBD1 is a possible D gene (5 bases). Trimming took 6 bases from V and 0 from J, leaving 17 bases between them. The CDR3 contains 17 residues. From germline, CDR1 is KGHSH and CDR2 LQKENI. CDR3 residues: CASSPKRQRSNTGELFF. Here the CDR3 DNA reads TGTGCCAGCTCGCCTAAACGACAGCGATCGAACACCGGGGAGCTGTTTTTT. The full variable domain, its missing parts supplied by reference TRBV18 and TRBJ2-2, is NAGVMQNPRHLVRRRGQEARLRCSPMKGHSHVYWYRQLPEEGLKFMVYLQKENIIDESGMPKERFSAEFPKEGPSILRIQQVVRGDSAAYFCASSPKRQRSNTGELFFGEGSRLTVL.

This sequence joins TRBV5-4 and TRBJ1-1; D possibly corresponds to TRBD1 (6 bases). The V gene lost 5 bases and the J gene lost 0 bases, with 17 bases spanning the gap. The CDR3 covers 16 residues. Germline CDR1 is SGHNT and CDR2 is YYREEE (reference sequence). For the CDR3, the DNA is TGTGCCAGCAGGGATGGGGGGGGGCCTATGAACACTGAAGCTTTCTTT. Translation gives CASRDGGGPMNTEAFF.

The V gene is TRBV20-1, the J gene TRBJ1-1; a weak D match, TRBD1 (6 bases). CDR1 DFQATT and CDR2 SNEGSKA come from the germline V gene (reference sequence). V was trimmed by 5 bases and J by 11 bases, leaving 15 bases between them. The CDR3 spans 11 residues. The DNA of the CDR3 is TGCAGTGCTTACAACGGGGGGGCGGCTTTCTTT. It specifies CSAYNGGAAFF.

The V call is TRBV5-1, the J call TRBJ2-7; 13 nucleotides agree with TRBD2. V shed 2 bases, J shed 3 bases, and the junction held 2 bases outside the gene matches. The CDR3 runs to 15 residues. From germline, CDR1 is SGHRS and CDR2 YFSETQ. This CDR3 is CASSFGLAGDYEQYF. CDR3 nucleotides: TGCGCCAGCAGCTTCGGACTAGCGGGGGACTACGAGCAGTACTTC.

The V call is TRBV11-2, the J call TRBJ2-1; 7 bases match TRBD1. This CDR3 region has 16 residues. The germline V gene has CDR1 SGHAT and CDR2 FQNNGV. After removal of 0 bases from V and 9 bases from J, the junction contained 11 bases not matched to a gene. In DNA form, the CDR3 reads TGTGCCAGCAGCTTAGACGTCAATCCCTCAGGGGGTGAGCAGTTCTTC. Translated, it gives CASSLDVNPSGGEQFF.

The chain uses TRBV5-6 and TRBJ2-5; 7 bases fit TRBD2. The V and J ends lost 1 base and 11 bases, in that order; junction bases with no gene match: 8. The CDR3 consists of 13 residues. CDR1 and CDR2 from the germline V gene are SGHDT and YYEEEE. The CDR3 DNA follows: TGTGCCAGCAGCTTGACAGGACTGCGGGAGCAGTACTTC. This encodes CASSLTGLREQYF.

The rearrangement uses TRBV30 and TRBJ1-5; possibly TRBD1 for D (6 bases). The CDR3 consists of 16 residues. The V gene lost 5 bases and the J gene lost 2 bases, with 19 bases spanning the gap. The germline gives CDR1 GTSNPN, CDR2 SVGIG (reference sequence). Here the CDR3 reads CAWGGPGGLGNQPQHF. In DNA, the CDR3 is TGTGCCTGGGGTGGCCCCGGGGGGCTTGGCAATCAGCCCCAGCATTTT.

This rearrangement joins TRBV19 to TRBJ1-5; D remains ambiguous. Per germline, CDR1 LNHDA and CDR2 SQIVND (reference sequence). The germline V and J ends were trimmed by 10 bases and 0 bases, with 13 bases remaining between them. The CDR3 sequence is 14 residues long. The CDR3 bases are TGTGCCATCGACGGGGAATATAGCAATCAGCCCCAGCATTTT. Protein: CAIDGEYSNQPQHF.

The chain uses TRBV5-1 and TRBJ2-1; TRBD2 might be the D (7 bases). There are 13 residues in the CDR3. V was clipped by 4 bases and J by 4 bases, with 9 bases between them. CDR1 is SGHRS and CDR2 is YFSETQ in the germline V gene. Here the CDR3 DNA reads TGCGCCAGCAGCAGGGGGGGGTACAATGAGCAGTTCTTC. Its translation: CASSRGGYNEQFF. Looking up the rest from reference TRBV5-1 and TRBJ2-1 gives the full variable domain: KAGVTQTPRYLIKTRGQQVTLSCSPISGHRSVSWYQQTPGQGLQFLFEYFSETQRNKGNFPGRFSGRQFSNSRSEMNVSTLELGDSALYLCASSRGGYNEQFFGPGTRLTVL.